What follows are 32 T cell receptor beta chains derived from one specimen sequenced in a study of blood T cell repertoires in COVID-19. Sequencing was performed with immunoSEQ multiplex PCR; in TCRdb, only in-frame clones are kept and a portion is missing. The data show roughly 73,000 clones, roughly 90% seen once. The sample was peripheral blood. All receptors come from a man between 50 and 59 years old with acute or convalescent COVID-19.

The chain is built from TRBV5-8 and TRBJ2-5; possibly TRBD2 for D (5 bases). V was clipped by 6 bases and J by 0 bases, with 12 bases between them. The CDR3 extends over 14 amino acids. The germline V gene has CDR1 SGHTS and CDR2 YDEGEE. The chain's CDR3 is CASILGVYQETQYF. The CDR3 DNA sequence: TGTGCCAGCATTCTGGGAGTTTACCAAGAGACCCAGTACTTC.

The chain recombines TRBV6-5 with TRBJ1-6; 7 bases fit TRBD1. The ends lost 2 bases at V and 3 bases at J; junction bases unmatched: 4. CDR3 size: 16 residues. CDR1 MNHEY and CDR2 SVGAGI come from the germline V gene. This CDR3 is CASSYTRDSYNSPLHF. For the CDR3, the DNA is TGTGCCAGCAGTTACACCCGGGACAGCTATAATTCACCCCTCCACTTT.

This chain joins TRBV5-6 and TRBJ1-4, with 9 bases matching TRBD1. Germline V CDR1 and CDR2: SGHDT, YYEEEE. V lost 0 bases, J lost 7 bases, and 7 bases stayed unmatched. The CDR3 totals 16 residues. The CDR3 protein is CASSLGSRDRAEKLFF. The CDR3 DNA follows: TGTGCCAGCAGCTTGGGTTCGCGGGACAGGGCTGAAAAACTGTTTTTT.

The V gene is TRBV3-1 (or the pseudogene TRBV3-2), the J gene TRBJ2-6, with TRBD1 matching over 8 bases. With V trimmed by 3 bases and J by 2 bases, 3 bases remained unmatched. Germline CDR1 is LGHDT and CDR2 is YNNKEL (reference sequence). This CDR3 spans 16 amino acids. The DNA for the CDR3 is TGTGCCAGCAGCCAGTCAGGGGGCGCTGGGGCCAACGTCCTGACTTTC. Its translation is CASSQSGGAGANVLTF.

The rearrangement uses TRBV10-3 and TRBJ2-2; a weak D match, TRBD2 (6 bases). Germline CDR1 is ENHRY and CDR2 is SYGVKD. V gave up 4 bases and J gave up 0 bases, with 12 bases separating them. This CDR3 is built from 16 residues. In DNA, the CDR3 is TGTGCCATCAGTGGTAGCGGAGGCGCGAACACCGGGGAGCTGTTTTTT. Amino acids: CAISGSGGANTGELFF.

The chain combines TRBV28 with TRBJ2-7; D is perhaps TRBD2 (5 bases). Trimming left V 4 bases short and J 4 bases short, with 17 bases between. CDR3 length: 15 residues. Germline CDR1 and CDR2: MDHEN and SYDVKM. CDR3 nucleotides: TGTGCCAGCAGTTCAGAAGAGGGCAAGTTTTACGAGCAGTACTTC. This sequence encodes CASSSEEGKFYEQYF.

V gene TRBV5-3 combines with J gene TRBJ2-4, with D possibly matching TRBD1 (6 bases). TRBV5-3 is assigned to the ORF class and has an uncertain function. Trimming shortened V by 1 base and J by 5 bases, and 13 bases separated the two germline ends. The CDR3 totals 15 residues. The CDR3 nucleotides are TGTGCCAGAAGCTTGAGGAGGACAGAACAAAACATTCAGTACTTC. Protein: CARSLRRTEQNIQYF.

The chain employs TRBV11-2 and TRBJ2-7, with D possibly being TRBD2 (6 bases). V was shortened by 3 bases and J by 2 bases, with 20 bases between the two germline ends. CDR1 is SGHAT, CDR2 FQNNGV, per germline. This CDR3 has 17 amino acids. CDR3 residues: CASSLKFGSSRAYEQYF. The CDR3 DNA is TGTGCCAGCAGCTTGAAGTTCGGGAGTTCTAGGGCCTACGAGCAGTACTTC.

This chain connects TRBV4-1 to TRBJ2-1; 8 bases agree with TRBD2. From germline, CDR1 is MGHRA and CDR2 YSYEKL. The V gene end was trimmed by 1 base and the J gene end by 10 bases; junction bases not matched to a gene: 9. CDR3 length: 15 residues. CDR3 in DNA: TGCGCCAGCAGCCAAGGCCAGCGGGAGCTTAGGGAGCAGTTCTTC. As protein: CASSQGQRELREQFF.

The chain joins TRBV7-3 to TRBJ2-7; 8 bases map to TRBD1. The germline CDR1 and CDR2 sequences are SGHTA and FQGTGA. V lost 0 bases to trimming and J lost 1 base; unmatched junction nucleotides: 2. The CDR3 covers 15 residues. CDR3 amino acids: CASSLTTGVSYEQYF. The CDR3 DNA is TGTGCCAGCAGCTTAACGACAGGGGTGTCCTACGAGCAGTACTTC.

The chain links TRBV5-1 to TRBJ2-3; a possible D gene is TRBD2 (5 bases). Deletions cut 0 bases from V and 3 bases from J, with 11 bases between. Germline CDR1 SGHRS, CDR2 YFSETQ. This CDR3 is built from 15 residues. CDR3 sequence reads: CASSLAGSATDTQYF. CDR3 DNA: TGCGCCAGCAGCTTGGCGGGGAGTGCAACAGATACGCAGTATTTT.

The V gene is TRBV6-5, the J gene TRBJ1-2, with 7 bases aligning to TRBD1. This CDR3 has 14 amino acids. The trim removed 5 bases at V and 8 bases at J, leaving 11 bases unmatched. Germline V gene sequence: CDR1 MNHEY, CDR2 SVGAGI. The CDR3 sequence: CASSPRQGRSGYTF. Here the CDR3 DNA reads TGTGCCAGCAGTCCACGACAGGGACGGTCGGGCTACACCTTC.

The chain recombines TRBV11-2 with TRBJ2-7; the match to TRBD2 covers 7 bases. Germline values: CDR1 SGHAT, CDR2 FQNNGV. This CDR3 is built from 17 residues. J was trimmed by 5 bases and V by 5 bases; bases with no gene match: 18. CDR3 sequence reads: CASSRPPWAGESDEQYF. CDR3 DNA: TGTGCCAGCAGCCGCCCCCCCTGGGCGGGAGAGAGCGACGAGCAGTACTTC.

V and J are TRBV10-2 and TRBJ2-6; TRBD1 matches at 7 bases. V was pared by 10 bases and J by 0 bases, with 6 bases of the junction left unmatched. Germline CDR1 and CDR2: WSHSY and SAAADI. The CDR3 has 15 residues. The CDR3 loop is CATGGPSSGANVLTF. The CDR3 DNA sequence: TGCGCCACAGGGGGTCCCAGCTCTGGGGCCAACGTCCTGACTTTC.

The chain links TRBV2 to TRBJ2-2; D possibly corresponds to TRBD2 (6 bases). CDR3 length: 11 amino acids. CDR1 is SNHLY, CDR2 FYNNEI, per germline. V was cut by 10 bases and J by 6 bases, with 9 bases left in between. CDR3 protein: CATTRAGELFF. CDR3 coding DNA: TGTGCCACGACTAGGGCCGGGGAGCTGTTTTTT.

V is TRBV30 and J is TRBJ1-6; D unclear. The germline V gene has CDR1 GTSNPN and CDR2 SVGIG (reference sequence). The V and J ends lost 2 bases and 7 bases respectively, with 18 bases between them. The CDR3 has 16 amino acids. The CDR3 bases are TGTGCCTGGAGTATTCGATTGCCGGGTGGCAATTCACCCCTCCACTTT. Translating gives CAWSIRLPGGNSPLHF.

This chain joins TRBV4-1 and TRBJ1-1, with a possible D match to TRBD1 (6 bases). V dropped 0 bases and J dropped 9 bases, with 20 bases sitting between them. Germline V gene lookup returns CDR1 MGHRA and CDR2 YSYEKL. The CDR3 extends over 16 amino acids. CDR3 coding DNA: TGCGCCAGCAGCCAAGAGGTAGCACAGGGTTTTGGGCAAGCTTTCTTT. This codes for CASSQEVAQGFGQAFF.

The chain couples TRBV7-9 to TRBJ2-1, with 8 bases that match TRBD2. J gave up 4 bases and V 3 bases, and 8 bases lay outside the gene matches. Germline CDR1 and CDR2: SEHNR and FQNEAQ (reference sequence). The CDR3 runs 16 residues. CDR3 residues: CASSFYAGGLYNEQFF. In DNA, the CDR3 is TGTGCCAGCAGCTTTTATGCGGGAGGCCTTTACAATGAGCAGTTCTTC. Full variable domain (missing parts from reference TRBV7-9 and TRBJ2-1): DTGVSQNPRHKITKRGQNVTFRCDPISEHNRLYWYRQTLGQGPEFLTYFQNEAQLEKSRLLSDRFSAERPKGSFSTLEIQRTEQGDSAMYLCASSFYAGGLYNEQFFGPGTRLTVL.

The rearrangement links TRBV7-9 to TRBJ1-1; 7 nucleotides agree with TRBD1. V lost 1 base and J lost 5; bases outside the gene matches: 4. The CDR3 is 14 residues long. The germline CDR1 and CDR2 sequences are SEHNR and FQNEAQ (reference sequence). For the CDR3, the DNA is TGTGCCAGCAGCTTAGGAGGGGGCTGGACTGAAGCTTTCTTT. Translation: CASSLGGGWTEAFF.

This chain connects TRBV20-1 to TRBJ1-6; D might be TRBD1 (5 bases). Germline V gives CDR1 DFQATT, CDR2 SNEGSKA (reference sequence). The CDR3 is 15 residues long. V gave up 3 bases and J gave up 10 bases, with 19 bases separating them. The CDR3 DNA reads as TGCAGTGCTAGTCAGGGCAGCCTTCAAGGATCACCCCTCCACTTT. Translating it yields CSASQGSLQGSPLHF.

The chain recombines TRBV29-1 with TRBJ1-4, with TRBD1 identical over 8 bases. Germline V gives CDR1 SQVTM, CDR2 ANQGSEA. This CDR3 is 14 amino acids long. Trimming at V came to 4 bases and at J to 1 base, leaving 2 bases not matched to a gene. The DNA of the CDR3 is TGCAGCGTTGCCGACAGGGGAACTAATGAAAAACTGTTTTTT. The encoded protein is CSVADRGTNEKLFF.

The chain couples TRBV7-9 to TRBJ2-1; 8 nucleotides match TRBD2. This CDR3 spans 16 amino acids. Trimming at V came to 1 base and at J to 6 bases, leaving 8 bases not matched to a gene. Germline CDR1 SEHNR, CDR2 FQNEAQ (reference sequence). CDR3 amino acids: CASSLVGLAGRNEQFF. The CDR3 DNA follows: TGTGCCAGCAGCTTAGTTGGGTTAGCGGGACGCAATGAGCAGTTCTTC.

This clone was found once. The chain recombines TRBV11-3 with TRBJ1-1; D unclear. The V gene's germline CDR1 is SGHNT and CDR2 YENEEA. This CDR3 region has 13 residues. V lost 6 bases and J 1 base, leaving 9 bases between the germline ends. The CDR3 spells CASSLAGNTEAFF. The CDR3 bases are TGTGCCAGCAGTCTTGCAGGGAACACTGAAGCTTTCTTT.

The chain is built from TRBV11-2 and TRBJ2-7, with D possibly matching TRBD1 (6 bases). The CDR3 is 14 amino acids. CDR1 SGHAT and CDR2 FQNNGV come from the germline V gene. With 5 bases removed from V and 3 bases from J, the gap between germline ends came to 14 bases. CDR3: CASSPRTDNYEQYF. The DNA of the CDR3 is TGTGCCAGCAGCCCTAGGACAGATAACTACGAGCAGTACTTC. The full variable domain, completed using reference TRBV11-2 and TRBJ2-7, is EAGVAQSPRYKIIEKRQSVAFWCNPISGHATLYWYQQILGQGPKLLIQFQNNGVVDDSQLPKDRFSAERLKGVDSTLKIQPAKLEDSAVYLCASSPRTDNYEQYFGPGTRLTVT.

J is TRBJ1-2 and V is TRBV5-1, with a possible D match to TRBD1 (6 bases). Germline V gives CDR1 SGHRS, CDR2 YFSETQ. Deletions cut 4 bases from V and 5 bases from J, with 24 bases between. The CDR3 covers 17 residues. CDR3 sequence reads: CASSLRAGTPDNYGYTF. The CDR3, as DNA: TGCGCCAGCAGCCTGAGGGCCGGGACACCCGATAATTATGGCTACACCTTC.

The V and J genes are TRBV5-1 and TRBJ2-5; TRBD1 is a possible D gene (6 bases). Germline CDR1 reads SGHRS; CDR2 reads YFSETQ. CDR3 size: 16 residues. The V gene lost 3 bases and the J gene lost 0 bases, with 15 bases spanning the gap. CDR3 DNA: TGCGCCAGCAGCTCACAGGGTCCCCTATACCAAGAGACCCAGTACTTC. Amino acid sequence: CASSSQGPLYQETQYF.

The gene calls are TRBV7-9 and TRBJ1-5; D may be TRBD1 (5 bases). CDR3 length: 13 residues. Germline CDR1 and CDR2: SEHNR and FQNEAQ (reference sequence). V lost 1 base and J lost 11, with 12 bases in between. In nucleotides, the CDR3 is TGTGCCAGCAGCTTAGGGGGGGAAGGGGCCCAGCATTTT. As protein: CASSLGGEGAQHF. The full variable domain, in which reference TRBV7-9 and TRBJ1-5 provide the parts outside the CDR3, is DTGVSQNPRHKITKRGQNVTFRCDPISEHNRLYWYRQTLGQGPEFLTYFQNEAQLEKSRLLSDRFSAERPKGSFSTLEIQRTEQGDSAMYLCASSLGGEGAQHFGDGTRLSIL.

The gene calls are TRBV5-4 and TRBJ2-2, with 9 nucleotides matching TRBD1. The CDR3 has 16 amino acids. Germline lookup yields CDR1 SGHNT and CDR2 YYREEE (reference sequence). V was pared by 4 bases and J by 3 bases, with 7 bases of the junction left unmatched. CDR3 residues: CASSPYRGPDTGELFF. CDR3 sequence (DNA): TGTGCCAGCAGCCCGTACAGGGGGCCTGACACCGGGGAGCTGTTTTTT.

This rearrangement joins TRBV9 to TRBJ1-1; D gene uncertain. CDR3 length equals 13 residues. Trimming cost V 0 bases and J 2 bases, with 5 bases left between them. CDR1 is SGDLS, CDR2 YYNGEE, per germline. The CDR3 loop is CASSVAINTEAFF. In DNA form, the CDR3 reads TGTGCCAGCAGCGTAGCTATTAACACTGAAGCTTTCTTT.

The gene calls are TRBV6-1 and TRBJ2-1; 7 positions match TRBD1. The J segment lost 5 bases and the V segment lost 2 bases, leaving 12 bases of the junction unmatched. Germline V gene data show CDR1 as MNHNS and CDR2 as SASEGT. The CDR3 has 17 amino acids. CDR3 in DNA: TGTGCCAGCAGTGAAAAGGGGGTGGCCAGGGGGAACAATGAGCAGTTCTTC. As protein: CASSEKGVARGNNEQFF.

The V call is TRBV6-6, the J call TRBJ1-5; a possible D gene is TRBD1 (6 bases). The CDR3 runs 14 residues. The germline V gene has CDR1 MNHNY and CDR2 SVGAGI (reference sequence). The V and J ends lost 8 bases and 5 bases respectively, with 16 bases between them. The CDR3 here is CASETGQGYQPQHF. The CDR3 nucleotides read TGTGCCAGCGAAACTGGGCAGGGGTATCAGCCCCAGCATTTT.

The chain links TRBV4-1 to TRBJ2-2; D unclear. V was shortened by 0 bases and J by 6 bases, with 8 bases between the two germline ends. The CDR3 length is 14 residues. Germline CDR1 is MGHRA and CDR2 is YSYEKL. CDR3 amino acids: CASSQDGFAGELFF. The CDR3 coding sequence is TGCGCCAGCAGCCAAGACGGGTTCGCCGGGGAGCTGTTTTTT.